These 27 T cell receptor beta chains were all obtained from the same sample, sequenced in a study of blood T cells in healthy people across ages. For the second PCR, which ran for about 6 to 11 cycles, a sample-barcoded 5' primer and a J-beta primer mix were used. TCRdb fed the 5' RACE reads into MiXCR, producing one record per CDR3 protein. The sample has approximately 1,000,000 distinct CDR3 sequences, 35% to 50% seen once. The sample comprised blood. These receptors all stem from a woman aged 60-75 years in good health.

The chain has TRBV28 and TRBJ2-3; TRBD2 agrees at 7 bases. CDR3 length: 19 amino acids. V dropped 4 bases and J dropped 0; count of bases not matched to a gene: 16. CDR1 is MDHEN, CDR2 SYDVKM, per germline. The CDR3 sequence is CASSSGREASVPSTDTQYF. For the CDR3, the DNA is TGTGCCAGCAGTTCGGGCCGGGAGGCGTCTGTCCCTAGCACAGATACGCAGTATTTT.

This sequence joins TRBV28 and TRBJ2-1, with 9 bases that match TRBD2. The CDR3 has 17 amino acids. In germline, CDR1 is MDHEN, CDR2 SYDVKM. The junction had 9 bases not matched to a gene; V was cut back by 1 base and J by 5 bases. DNA of the CDR3: TGTGCCAGCAGTTTATTAGGGACTAGCCAGGGTAACAATGAGCAGTTCTTC. Residues: CASSLLGTSQGNNEQFF. Supplemented by reference TRBV28 and TRBJ2-1, the full variable domain reads DVKVTQSSRYLVKRTGEKVFLECVQDMDHENMFWYRQDPGLGLRLIYFSYDVKMKEKGDIPEGYSVSREKKERFSLILESASTNQTSMYLCASSLLGTSQGNNEQFFGPGTRLTVL.

V and J are TRBV4-1 and TRBJ2-5; TRBD1 agrees at 9 bases. Per the germline V gene, CDR1 is MGHRA and CDR2 is YSYEKL. J was trimmed by 5 bases and V by 1 base; bases with no gene match: 11. This CDR3 is 17 amino acids long. The CDR3 protein is CASSQGGLQGAWETQYF. The CDR3 DNA is TGCGCCAGCAGCCAAGGGGGATTACAGGGGGCGTGGGAGACCCAGTACTTC.

This clonotype has just one count. The genes are TRBV20-1 and TRBJ1-1; D uncertain. Trimming stripped 5 bases from V and 4 bases from J, with 11 bases between. CDR1 and CDR2 (germline): DFQATT, SNEGSKA (reference sequence). There are 12 residues in the CDR3. This CDR3 is CSAFRSATEAFF. Here the CDR3 DNA reads TGCAGTGCTTTTCGATCGGCCACTGAAGCTTTCTTT.

A note on this clonotype: An end of the junction differs from the germline gene, which may be a read error. V gene TRBV29-1 combines with J gene TRBJ1-2, with D maybe TRBD1 (6 bases). Germline CDR1 is SQVTM and CDR2 is ANQGSEA. CDR3 length: 13 residues. The CDR3 DNA follows: TGCAGCGTTCGACAGGCAACTAACTATGGCCACACCTTC. It yields the protein CSVRQATNYGHTF. The variable domain in full, with the rest retrieved from reference TRBV29-1 and TRBJ1-2, is SAVISQKPSRDICQRGTSLTIQCQVDSQVTMMFWYRQQPGQSLTLIATANQGSEATYESGFVIDKFPISRPNLTFSTLTVSNMSPEDSSIYLCSVRQATNYGHTFGSGTRLTVV.

The genes are TRBV2 and TRBJ2-1, with 12 bases fitting TRBD2. After removal of 4 bases from V and 1 base from J, the junction contained 11 bases not matched to a gene. The CDR3 loop spans 19 amino acids. Germline values: CDR1 SNHLY, CDR2 FYNNEI. The DNA for the CDR3 is TGTGCCAGCAGTGTCGTGAGGACTAGCGGGAAAGGGTCCTACAATGAGCAGTTCTTC. It yields the protein CASSVVRTSGKGSYNEQFF.

The gene calls are TRBV6-5 and TRBJ2-7, with D possibly TRBD1 on 6 matching bases. Trimming took off 6 bases at V and 9 bases at J, with 18 bases between the two ends. The germline V gene encodes CDR1 MNHEY and CDR2 SVGAGI. This CDR3 region has 13 residues. CDR3 sequence (DNA): TGTGCCAGCAGCCCAGACCCCCAGGGGAGGCAGTACTTC. It is translated as CASSPDPQGRQYF.

The chain has TRBV6-2 or TRBV6-3 and TRBJ1-2, with 11 bases identical to TRBD1. The CDR3 runs 16 residues. Germline V CDR1 and CDR2: MNHEY, SVGEGT. J lost 5 bases, V lost 2 bases, and 7 bases had no gene match. The CDR3 nucleotides read TGTGCCAGCAGTTACCACCGGGACAGGGGGAAGTATGGCTACACCTTC. It translates to CASSYHRDRGKYGYTF.

V gene TRBV6-2 or TRBV6-3 combines with J gene TRBJ2-1; D unresolved. TRBJ2-7 matches the DNA end more closely, so the J call is doubtful. This CDR3 has 12 amino acids. CDR1 is MNHEY and CDR2 is SVGEGT in the germline V gene. CDR3 nucleotide sequence: TGTGCCAGCAGGGAGAGATACAATGAGCAGTACTTC. Protein: CASRERYNEQYF.

This clonotype has only a few counts. The V call is TRBV10-3, the J call TRBJ2-7; tentative D call: TRBD1 (5 bases). The CDR3 covers 13 residues. V was trimmed by 5 bases and J by 5 bases, leaving 13 bases between them. Germline CDR1 is ENHRY and CDR2 is SYGVKD. DNA for the CDR3: TGTGCCATCAGTCTTGGCAGGGCGGACGAGCAGTACTTC. Residues: CAISLGRADEQYF.

The rearrangement links TRBV5-5 to TRBJ2-5; TRBD2 might be the D (6 bases). The germline gives CDR1 SGHKS, CDR2 YYEKEE (reference sequence). The ends were cut back, 6 bases at V and 5 bases at J, with 11 bases in the middle. The CDR3 length is 12 residues. The CDR3 loop reads CASNRDSETQYF. As DNA, the CDR3 is TGTGCCAGCAATCGGGACTCGGAGACCCAGTACTTC. Combining the CDR3 with reference TRBV5-5 and TRBJ2-5 gives the whole variable domain DAGVTQSPTHLIKTRGQQVTLRCSPISGHKSVSWYQQVLGQGPQFIFQYYEKEERGRGNFPDRFSARQFPNYSSELNVNALLLGDSALYLCASNRDSETQYFGPGTRLLVL.

The rearrangement uses TRBV7-3 and TRBJ2-3; 8 bases map to TRBD2. V was clipped by 5 bases and J by 6 bases; unmatched bases: 7. The CDR3 is made up of 14 amino acids. In germline, CDR1 is SGHTA, CDR2 FQGTGA. In nucleotides, the CDR3 is TGTGCCAGCAGCCAGGGACTAGGAGGGGATACGCAGTATTTT. It translates to CASSQGLGGDTQYF.

The chain carries TRBV9 and TRBJ2-2; perhaps TRBD1 as D (6 bases). The CDR3 is 13 residues long. Germline loops: CDR1 SGDLS, CDR2 YYNGEE. V shed 3 bases and J shed 5 bases, with 8 bases lying between them. CDR3: CASSAGTTGELFF. The CDR3 nucleotides are TGTGCCAGCAGCGCCGGGACAACCGGGGAGCTGTTTTTT.

The chain combines TRBV2 with TRBJ2-5; weak D call: TRBD2 (7 bases). The CDR3 extends over 14 amino acids. Germline-derived CDR1 and CDR2 are SNHLY and FYNNEI. V lost 8 bases, J lost 11 bases, and 24 bases lay in between. CDR3 region: CASGSRGALGEQYF. The CDR3 bases are TGTGCCAGCGGATCCCGGGGGGCGCTGGGTGAGCAGTACTTC.

For this clonotype: The junction and the germline gene differ at one end; a read error may be behind it. The rearrangement joins TRBV20-1 to TRBJ2-3, with D tentatively TRBD1 (5 bases). Per the germline V gene, CDR1 is DFQATT and CDR2 is SNEGSKA (reference sequence). The CDR3 totals 14 residues. In DNA, the CDR3 is TGCAGTGCTAAGACAGAGCTGATCACAGATACGCGGTATTTT. This gives the protein CSAKTELITDTRYF.

This clonotype turned up a few times. The rearrangement links TRBV5-5 to TRBJ2-5, with D perhaps TRBD1 or TRBD2 (5 bases each). Germline CDR1 is SGHKS and CDR2 is YYEKEE (reference sequence). Trimming pared 0 bases from V and 12 bases from J, leaving 18 bases between. The CDR3 is 14 residues long. The CDR3 nucleotides read TGTGCCAGCAGCTTGGCGGGGCCCACCTTTGTGGAGTACTTC. The encoded protein is CASSLAGPTFVEYF. The full variable domain, rest sourced from reference TRBV5-5 and TRBJ2-5, is DAGVTQSPTHLIKTRGQQVTLRCSPISGHKSVSWYQQVLGQGPQFIFQYYEKEERGRGNFPDRFSARQFPNYSSELNVNALLLGDSALYLCASSLAGPTFVEYFGPGTRLLVL.

This clonotype has only a few counts. The CDR3 loop is CASSALGSSYNEQFF. CDR3 nucleotide sequence: TGTGCCAGCAGCGCTCTAGGGAGCTCCTACAATGAGCAGTTCTTC. The chain couples TRBV9 to TRBJ2-1; tentatively, D is TRBD2 (5 bases). Trimming took off 3 bases at V and 0 bases at J, with 10 bases between the two ends. The CDR3 has 15 residues. Germline V CDR1 and CDR2: SGDLS, YYNGEE.

The CDR3 nucleotides read TGTGCCAGCAGCGTAGATCATGGAGGTGAAAAACTGTTTTTT. Translation: CASSVDHGGEKLFF. The gene calls are TRBV9 and TRBJ1-4; D is ambiguous. The ends were cut back, 0 bases at V and 7 bases at J, with 10 bases in the middle. Germline CDR1 SGDLS, CDR2 YYNGEE. The CDR3 extends over 14 amino acids.

The chain carries TRBV4-1 and TRBJ2-1, with 7 nucleotides matching TRBD2. This CDR3 region has 16 residues. Per the germline V gene, CDR1 is MGHRA and CDR2 is YSYEKL. Trimming removed 1 base from V and 7 bases from J; junction bases left unmatched: 10. The DNA for the CDR3 is TGCGCCAGCAGCCAAGGGGGGATAGCGGGTTTGAATGAGCAGTTCTTC. Its translation: CASSQGGIAGLNEQFF.

In regard to this clonotype: This clone may be a read error of a much larger clone one base away. The chain combines TRBV2 with TRBJ2-5, with D perhaps matching TRBD2 (6 bases). This CDR3 has 13 amino acids. Germline values: CDR1 SNHLY, CDR2 FYNNEI. V was shortened by 5 bases and J by 11 bases, with 18 bases between the two germline ends. The CDR3 protein is CASSTNRDWEQYF. CDR3 in DNA: TGTGCCAGCAGTACAAACCGGGACTGGGAGCAGTACTTC.

The chain carries TRBV30 and TRBJ2-5; D not resolved. The J call is doubtful: the DNA matches TRBJ2-7 better. This CDR3 is built from 12 residues. CDR1 GTSNPN and CDR2 SVGIG come from the germline V gene (reference sequence). CDR3 region: CAWTVKSDEQYF. The DNA of the CDR3 is TGTGCCTGGACAGTTAAATCGGACGAGCAGTACTTC.

This clonotype was counted many times. This chain joins TRBV7-2 and TRBJ2-3; 12 bases map to TRBD2. Trimming cost V 5 bases and J 9 bases; bases outside gene matches: 15. There are 17 residues in the CDR3. CDR1 and CDR2 (germline): SGHTA, FQGNSA. The CDR3 protein is CASSQSTTSGSLKTQYF. The CDR3 DNA follows: TGTGCCAGCAGCCAAAGTACGACTAGCGGGAGCTTGAAGACGCAGTATTTT.

The chain has TRBV7-9 and TRBJ1-5; D perhaps matches TRBD1 (5 bases). The CDR3 length is 15 residues. The ends were cut back, 1 base at V and 0 bases at J, with 7 bases in the middle. Germline V gene lookup returns CDR1 SEHNR and CDR2 FQNEAQ (reference sequence). In DNA, the CDR3 is TGTGCCAGCAGCTTAGGGGACGTTAGCAATCAGCCCCAGCATTTT. Translated: CASSLGDVSNQPQHF.

This CDR3 is CATSDFGASGGSSYNEQFF. The DNA of the CDR3 is TGTGCCACCAGTGATTTTGGGGCTAGCGGGGGAAGCTCCTACAATGAGCAGTTCTTC. The rearrangement joins TRBV24-1 to TRBJ2-1; 10 bases align to TRBD2. CDR3 length: 19 residues. V lost 1 base and J lost 0; bases outside the gene matches: 8. Germline V gene data show CDR1 as KGHDR and CDR2 as SFDVKD.

CDR3 in DNA: TGTGCCAGCAGGCACAGGGGGTACAACACAGATACGCAGTATTTT. Protein product: CASRHRGYNTDTQYF. This sequence joins TRBV6-6 and TRBJ2-3; TRBD1 matches 8 bases. The CDR3 contains 15 residues. V dropped 6 bases and J dropped 2; count of bases not matched to a gene: 7. Germline V gene data show CDR1 as MNHNY and CDR2 as SVGAGI (reference sequence).

This clonotype appeared a few times. The chain uses TRBV7-9 and TRBJ2-7, with no clear D. The V end lost 5 bases, the J end lost 2 bases, and 13 bases lay between the germline ends. Germline V gene data show CDR1 as SEHNR and CDR2 as FQNEAQ (reference sequence). The CDR3 has 14 residues. In nucleotides, the CDR3 is TGTGCCAGCAGCCCCCGCGAGACGACCTACGAGCAGTACTTC. It translates to CASSPRETTYEQYF. Full variable domain (outside the CDR3, taken from reference TRBV7-9 and TRBJ2-7): DTGVSQNPRHKITKRGQNVTFRCDPISEHNRLYWYRQTLGQGPEFLTYFQNEAQLEKSRLLSDRFSAERPKGSFSTLEIQRTEQGDSAMYLCASSPRETTYEQYFGPGTRLTVT.

The CDR3 region is CASSVADRQETQYF. Here the CDR3 DNA reads TGTGCCAGCAGCGTAGCGGACCGTCAAGAGACCCAGTACTTC. This sequence joins TRBV9 and TRBJ2-5, with D unclear. V was cut by 0 bases and J by 2 bases, with 8 bases left in between. The germline V gene encodes CDR1 SGDLS and CDR2 YYNGEE. The CDR3 is 14 residues long.